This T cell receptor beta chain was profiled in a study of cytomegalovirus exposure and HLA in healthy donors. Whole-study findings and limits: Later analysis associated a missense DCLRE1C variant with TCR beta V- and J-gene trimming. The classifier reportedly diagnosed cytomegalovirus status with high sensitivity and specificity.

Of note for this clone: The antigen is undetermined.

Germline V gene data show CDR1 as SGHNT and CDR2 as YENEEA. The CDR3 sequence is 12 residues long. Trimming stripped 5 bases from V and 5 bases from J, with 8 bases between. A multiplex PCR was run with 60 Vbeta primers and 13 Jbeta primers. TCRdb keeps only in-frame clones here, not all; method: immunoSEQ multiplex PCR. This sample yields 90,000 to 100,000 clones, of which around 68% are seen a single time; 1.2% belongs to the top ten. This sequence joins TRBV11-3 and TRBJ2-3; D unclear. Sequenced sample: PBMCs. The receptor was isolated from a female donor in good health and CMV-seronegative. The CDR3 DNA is TGTGCCAGCAGCCAGTCAGTAGATACGCAGTATTTT. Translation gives CASSQSVDTQYF. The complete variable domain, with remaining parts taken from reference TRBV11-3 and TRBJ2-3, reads EAGVVQSPRYKIIEKKQPVAFWCNPISGHNTLYWYLQNLGQGPELLIRYENEEAVDDSQLPKDRFSAERLKGVDSTLKIQPAELGDSAVYLCASSQSVDTQYFGPGTRLTVL.